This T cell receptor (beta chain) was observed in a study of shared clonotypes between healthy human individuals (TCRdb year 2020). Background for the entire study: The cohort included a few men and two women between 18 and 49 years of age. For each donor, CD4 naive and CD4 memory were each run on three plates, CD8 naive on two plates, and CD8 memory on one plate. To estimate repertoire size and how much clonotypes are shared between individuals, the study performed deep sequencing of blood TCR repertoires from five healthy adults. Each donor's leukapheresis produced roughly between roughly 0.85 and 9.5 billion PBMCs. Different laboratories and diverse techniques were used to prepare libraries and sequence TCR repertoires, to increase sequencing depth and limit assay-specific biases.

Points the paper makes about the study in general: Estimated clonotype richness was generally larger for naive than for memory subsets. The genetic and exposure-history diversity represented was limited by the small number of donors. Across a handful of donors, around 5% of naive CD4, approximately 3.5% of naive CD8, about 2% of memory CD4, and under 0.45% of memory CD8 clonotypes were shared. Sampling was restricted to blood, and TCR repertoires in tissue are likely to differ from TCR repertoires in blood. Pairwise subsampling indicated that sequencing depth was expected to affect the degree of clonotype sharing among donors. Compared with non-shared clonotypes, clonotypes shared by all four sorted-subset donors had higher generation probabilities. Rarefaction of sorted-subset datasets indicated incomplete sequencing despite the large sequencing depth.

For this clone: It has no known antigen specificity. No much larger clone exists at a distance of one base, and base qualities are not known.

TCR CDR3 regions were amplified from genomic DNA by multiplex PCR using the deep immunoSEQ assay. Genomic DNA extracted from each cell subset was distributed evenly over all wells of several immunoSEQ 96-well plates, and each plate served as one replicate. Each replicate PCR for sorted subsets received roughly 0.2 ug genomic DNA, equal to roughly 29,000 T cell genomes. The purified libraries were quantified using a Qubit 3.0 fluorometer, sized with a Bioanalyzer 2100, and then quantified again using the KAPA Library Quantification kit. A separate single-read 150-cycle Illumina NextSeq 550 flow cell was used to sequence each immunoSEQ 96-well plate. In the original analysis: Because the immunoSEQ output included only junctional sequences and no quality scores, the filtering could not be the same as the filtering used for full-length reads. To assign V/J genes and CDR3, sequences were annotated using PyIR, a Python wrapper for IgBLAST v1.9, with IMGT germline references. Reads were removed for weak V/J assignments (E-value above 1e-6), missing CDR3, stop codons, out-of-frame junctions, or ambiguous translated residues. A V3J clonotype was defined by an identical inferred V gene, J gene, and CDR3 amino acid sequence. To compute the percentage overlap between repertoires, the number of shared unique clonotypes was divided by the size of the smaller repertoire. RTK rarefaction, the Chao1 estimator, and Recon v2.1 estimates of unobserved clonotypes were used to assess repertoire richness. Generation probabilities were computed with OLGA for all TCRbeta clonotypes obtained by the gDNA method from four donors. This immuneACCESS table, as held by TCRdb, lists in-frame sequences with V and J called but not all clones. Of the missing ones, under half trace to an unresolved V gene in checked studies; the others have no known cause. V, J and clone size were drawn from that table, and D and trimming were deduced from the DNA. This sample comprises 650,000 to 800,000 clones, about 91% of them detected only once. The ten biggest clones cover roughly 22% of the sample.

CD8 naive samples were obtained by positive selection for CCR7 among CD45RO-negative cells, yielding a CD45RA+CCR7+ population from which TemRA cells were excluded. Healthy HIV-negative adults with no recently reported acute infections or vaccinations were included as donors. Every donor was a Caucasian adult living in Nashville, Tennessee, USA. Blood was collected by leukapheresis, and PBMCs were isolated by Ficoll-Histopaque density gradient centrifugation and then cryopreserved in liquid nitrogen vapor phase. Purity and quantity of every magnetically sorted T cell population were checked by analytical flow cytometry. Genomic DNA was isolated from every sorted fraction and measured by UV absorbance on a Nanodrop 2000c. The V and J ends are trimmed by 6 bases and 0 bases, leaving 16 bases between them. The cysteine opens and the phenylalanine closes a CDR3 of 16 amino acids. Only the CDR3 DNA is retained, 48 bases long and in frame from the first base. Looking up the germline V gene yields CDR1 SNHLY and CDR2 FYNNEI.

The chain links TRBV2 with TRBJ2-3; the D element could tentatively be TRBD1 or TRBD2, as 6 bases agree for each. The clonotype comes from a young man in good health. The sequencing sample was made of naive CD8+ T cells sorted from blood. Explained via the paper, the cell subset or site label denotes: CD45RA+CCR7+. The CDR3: CASRGRGVGSTDTQYF. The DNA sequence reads TGTGCCAGCAGGGGAAGGGGGGTCGGGAGCACAGATACGCAGTATTTT.